This TCR beta chain was profiled in a study of T cell repertoires in cytomegalovirus infection. One entry per CDR3 protein, called by TCRdb with MiXCR from the reads. Of over 200,000 distinct CDR3 sequences listed, approximately 13% are singletons. Looked up from germline, CDR1 is SGHNT and CDR2 is YYREEE (reference sequence). V lost 2 bases and J lost 3; bases outside the gene matches: 2. The CDR3 runs to 15 residues. Sequencing was performed on PBMCs. The V gene is TRBV5-4, the J gene TRBJ2-5; 12 bases map to TRBD2. The sequence derives from a human donor in good health (CMV status not recorded). Some clones in this sample may be carry-over from other donors' samples. The CDR3 coding sequence is TGTGCCAGCAGCTTCGGACTAGCGGGAAAAGAGACCCAGTACTTC. Translating it yields CASSFGLAGKETQYF.